The 16 T cell receptor beta chains below were found in one sample sequenced in a study of T-cell reconstitution after alpha-beta-depleted transplantation in children. Preparation of the TCRbeta library involved a method that used unique molecular identifiers. TCRdb processed the PCR reads anew with MiXCR; each CDR3 protein has one entry. The sample contains more than 200,000 distinct CDR3 sequences, around 25% of which appear only once. This specimen consisted of PBMCs, obtained before TCRalphabeta/CD19-depleted stem cell transplant. The source is a girl aged 2 to 10 with Fanconi anemia, due to receive a stem cell transplant.

This clonotype has just a few counts. This rearrangement joins TRBV7-2 to TRBJ2-7; TRBD2 agrees at 12 bases. Germline V CDR1 and CDR2: SGHTA, FQGNSA. The CDR3 runs to 15 residues. The junction had 10 bases not matched to a gene; V was cut back by 4 bases and J by 9 bases. The CDR3 bases are TGTGCCAGCAGCTCGCAGACTAGCGGGGGAACTGTGCAGTACTTC. Amino acids: CASSSQTSGGTVQYF.

This clonotype was seen many times. The J gene is TRBJ2-2, the V gene TRBV20-1, with D possibly TRBD2 on 5 matching bases. The CDR3 is 14 residues long. CDR1 and CDR2 from the germline V gene are DFQATT and SNEGSKA (reference sequence). The V end was cut by 6 bases, the J end by 0 bases, with 11 bases between. The CDR3 region is CSALDSPNTGELFF. The DNA of the CDR3 is TGCAGTGCATTGGACTCCCCGAACACCGGGGAGCTGTTTTTT.

This clonotype was observed at least ten times. The rearrangement links TRBV20-1 to TRBJ2-7; D may be TRBD1 (5 bases). V was pared by 2 bases and J by 2 bases, with 13 bases between. Looked up from germline, CDR1 is DFQATT and CDR2 is SNEGSKA (reference sequence). This CDR3 region has 14 residues. CDR3 loop: CSARQGVGAYEQYF. The CDR3 DNA reads TGCAGTGCTAGACAGGGTGTAGGAGCCTACGAGCAGTACTTC.

The sample holds a few counts of this clonotype. V is TRBV28 and J is TRBJ1-1, with 10 bases that match TRBD1. The CDR3 length is 14 residues. Germline V CDR1 and CDR2: MDHEN, SYDVKM. The J segment lost 3 bases and the V segment lost 7 bases, leaving 5 bases of the junction unmatched. CDR3 amino acids: CASTRTGGDTEAFF. Here the CDR3 DNA reads TGTGCCAGCACCCGGACAGGGGGGGACACTGAAGCTTTCTTT.

This clonotype occurred many times. The J gene is TRBJ2-6, the V gene TRBV20-1; D remains unclear. This CDR3 has 13 amino acids. V was trimmed by 2 bases and J by 0 bases, leaving 2 bases between them. CDR1 and CDR2 from the germline V gene are DFQATT and SNEGSKA (reference sequence). CDR3 sequence reads: CSARFSGANVLTF. Here the CDR3 DNA reads TGCAGTGCTAGATTCTCTGGGGCCAACGTCCTGACTTTC.

The rearrangement links TRBV29-1 to TRBJ2-3; 8 positions agree with TRBD1. The CDR3 is 14 residues long. Looked up from germline, CDR1 is SQVTM and CDR2 is ANQGSEA. V dropped 8 bases and J dropped 3; count of bases not matched to a gene: 10. This CDR3 is CSTTTGGPTDTQYF. CDR3 coding DNA: TGCAGCACAACCACAGGGGGTCCGACAGATACGCAGTATTTT.

This clonotype was observed a few times. This sequence joins TRBV20-1 and TRBJ2-5; 9 nucleotides match TRBD1. The length of the CDR3 is 13 residues. Germline V gene sequence: CDR1 DFQATT, CDR2 SNEGSKA (reference sequence). V shed 3 bases and J 4 bases; nucleotides not matched to a gene: 3. CDR3 protein: CSARRTGAETQYF. For the CDR3, the DNA is TGCAGTGCTAGGAGGACAGGGGCAGAGACCCAGTACTTC.

The chain uses TRBV29-1 and TRBJ1-1; D gene ambiguous. This CDR3 comprises 11 residues. V lost 3 bases and J 1 base, leaving 3 bases between the germline ends. CDR1 is SQVTM and CDR2 is ANQGSEA in the germline V gene. The CDR3 DNA is TGCAGCGTTGAGACGAACACTGAAGCTTTCTTT. This sequence encodes CSVETNTEAFF.

There are a few counts of this clonotype. This chain uses TRBV29-1 with TRBJ1-1; no clear D. This CDR3 region has 11 residues. Germline V gene lookup returns CDR1 SQVTM and CDR2 ANQGSEA. The V and J ends lost 4 bases and 0 bases respectively, with 3 bases between them. CDR3 bases: TGCAGCGTTGGGATGAACACTGAAGCTTTCTTT. It yields the protein CSVGMNTEAFF.

This clonotype has more than one count but fewer than ten. This rearrangement joins TRBV20-1 to TRBJ2-1; 12 bases agree with TRBD2. Germline CDR1 DFQATT, CDR2 SNEGSKA (reference sequence). J gave up 3 bases and V 6 bases, and 12 bases lay outside the gene matches. The CDR3 is 17 residues long. CDR3 in DNA: TGCAGTGCGAACGGACTAGCGGGGCCACCCTTCTACAATGAGCAGTTCTTC. As protein: CSANGLAGPPFYNEQFF.

The V gene is TRBV20-1, the J gene TRBJ2-5; perhaps TRBD2 as D (5 bases). With 6 bases removed from V and 4 bases from J, the gap between germline ends came to 18 bases. The CDR3 covers 14 residues. Germline V CDR1 and CDR2: DFQATT, SNEGSKA (reference sequence). The CDR3 region has the DNA TGCAGTGCGACGAACCCGAGGACTGGAGAGACCCAGTACTTC. The encoded protein is CSATNPRTGETQYF.

This clonotype appeared a few times. The chain has TRBV6-2 or TRBV6-3 and TRBJ2-5; TRBD2 matches 12 bases. Unmatched junction bases numbered 2, after V lost 7 bases and J lost 2 bases. Per the germline V gene, CDR1 is MNHEY and CDR2 is SVGEGT. The CDR3 runs to 14 residues. The CDR3 sequence is CASNGLAGQETQYF. Here the CDR3 DNA reads TGTGCCAGCAACGGACTAGCGGGGCAAGAGACCCAGTACTTC.

The rearrangement uses TRBV23-1 and TRBJ2-1; a weak D match, TRBD1 (6 bases). TRBV23-1 is known as an ORF, though its function is uncertain. The CDR3 runs 16 residues. V gave up 0 bases and J gave up 6 bases, with 15 bases separating them. The CDR3 spells CASSQSGAGCFNEQFF. In nucleotides, the CDR3 is TGCGCCAGCAGTCAATCGGGGGCAGGTTGCTTCAATGAGCAGTTCTTC.

This clonotype was observed a single time. A read error may produce the germline difference seen at one junction end. This chain links TRBV29-1 with TRBJ1-2, with D unresolved. This CDR3 comprises 12 residues. Germline-derived CDR1 and CDR2 are SQVTM and ANQGSEA. The CDR3 spells CSVEQANYGYTF. The CDR3 DNA follows: TGCAGCGTTGAACAGGCTAATTATGGCTACACCTTC. The variable domain in full, completed from reference TRBV29-1 and TRBJ1-2, reads SAVISQKPSRDICQRGTSLTIQCQVDSQVTMMFWYRQQPGQSLTLIATANQGSEATYESGFVIDKFPISRPNLTFSTLTVSNMSPEDSSIYLCSVEQANYGYTFGSGTRLTVV.

This chain uses TRBV20-1 with TRBJ1-1; no clear D. The CDR3 covers 11 residues. V gave up 1 base and J gave up 7 bases, with 7 bases separating them. Germline CDR1 DFQATT, CDR2 SNEGSKA (reference sequence). The CDR3 protein is CSARAASEAFF. CDR3 coding DNA: TGCAGTGCTAGAGCGGCCAGTGAAGCTTTCTTT.

V usage is TRBV3-1 and J usage is TRBJ2-1; the match to TRBD1 covers 8 bases. Germline V gene sequence: CDR1 LGHDT, CDR2 YNNKEL (reference sequence). This CDR3 contains 15 residues. The V segment lost 4 bases and the J segment 5 bases; nucleotides outside the gene matches: 7. The CDR3, as DNA: TGTGCCAGCAGCCTCCGTGACAGGGGAAACAATGAGCAGTTCTTC. Its translation: CASSLRDRGNNEQFF.